The clone carrying this T cell receptor beta chain was detected a few times. Authors' data handling: Amplification from reference gene primers served as the basis for estimated nucleated cell counts. Libraries were prepared by immunoSEQ multiplex PCR; TCRdb keeps only in-frame clonotypes and omits some of them. Clonal size and the V and J genes are those of that table, whereas D and trimming came from the DNA. The sample lists about 440,000 clones, around 89% occurring once. The record originates from a study of blood T cell repertoires in COVID-19. J lost 2 bases, V lost 5 bases, and 2 bases had no gene match. The CDR3 has 14 amino acids. Germline CDR1 is MNHNY and CDR2 is SVGAGI (reference sequence).

Input material: peripheral blood. The V call is TRBV6-6, the J call TRBJ1-5, with 8 positions matching TRBD1. The TCR was taken from a woman aged 50 to 60 with COVID-19, enrolled during active disease. For the CDR3, the DNA is TGTGCCAGCAGTGGACAGGGTCGCAATCAGCCCCAGCATTTT. Its protein product is CASSGQGRNQPQHF.